This T cell receptor (beta chain) was recovered during a study of blood T cell repertoires in COVID-19. Looking at the study overall: Samples came from the United States, Italy and Spain, spanning acute and convalescent COVID-19. Sample material is recorded as cDNA or gDNA derived from T cells, B-cell-depleted T cells, or PBMCs.

Original analysis: Counts of nucleated cells, estimated from reference gene primer amplification, were obtained. The data were produced by immunoSEQ multiplex PCR, yet TCRdb's version contains in-frame clones alone and is incomplete. The V and J calls and clone size come from that table; D and trimming were worked out from the DNA. The sample lists 150,000 to 160,000 clones, about 85% occurring once. V was clipped by 3 bases and J by 5 bases, with 9 bases between them. Germline V gene data show CDR1 as WNHNN and CDR2 as SYGVQD (reference sequence). The CDR3 loop spans 13 amino acids. The sequence was collected from a woman in her seventies with acute or convalescent COVID-19. The sample consisted of peripheral blood. The chain combines TRBV10-1 with TRBJ2-3; tentatively, D is TRBD2 (5 bases). CDR3 nucleotides: TGCGCCAGCAGTGATCGGGGTGGAGATACGCAGTATTTT. This gives the protein CASSDRGGDTQYF.